This TCR beta chain came from a study of blood T cell repertoires in COVID-19. In the study overall: Samples taken during acute and convalescent COVID-19 were collected in the United States, Italy and Spain.

Germline loops: CDR1 SGHRS, CDR2 YFSETQ. With 1 base clipped from V and 0 bases from J, the junction kept 0 bases outside the gene matches. This CDR3 is 15 amino acids long. Original analysis: Reference gene primer amplification in the assay estimated nucleated cell counts. TCRdb's copy holds only in-frame clones and misses some; the assay was immunoSEQ multiplex PCR. D and trimming come from the DNA, and the V and J calls and clone size come from that table. The data contain around 100,000 clones, less than 90% of them seen just once; the ten biggest clones take up 5% to 8%. The TCR comes from a human donor in a cohort sampled during active COVID-19. V gene TRBV5-1 combines with J gene TRBJ1-5; 8 bases agree with TRBD1. Sequenced material: peripheral blood. CDR3 nucleotide sequence: TGCGCCAGCAGCTTGACAGGGGGTAGCAATCAGCCCCAGCATTTT. Encoded protein: CASSLTGGSNQPQHF.